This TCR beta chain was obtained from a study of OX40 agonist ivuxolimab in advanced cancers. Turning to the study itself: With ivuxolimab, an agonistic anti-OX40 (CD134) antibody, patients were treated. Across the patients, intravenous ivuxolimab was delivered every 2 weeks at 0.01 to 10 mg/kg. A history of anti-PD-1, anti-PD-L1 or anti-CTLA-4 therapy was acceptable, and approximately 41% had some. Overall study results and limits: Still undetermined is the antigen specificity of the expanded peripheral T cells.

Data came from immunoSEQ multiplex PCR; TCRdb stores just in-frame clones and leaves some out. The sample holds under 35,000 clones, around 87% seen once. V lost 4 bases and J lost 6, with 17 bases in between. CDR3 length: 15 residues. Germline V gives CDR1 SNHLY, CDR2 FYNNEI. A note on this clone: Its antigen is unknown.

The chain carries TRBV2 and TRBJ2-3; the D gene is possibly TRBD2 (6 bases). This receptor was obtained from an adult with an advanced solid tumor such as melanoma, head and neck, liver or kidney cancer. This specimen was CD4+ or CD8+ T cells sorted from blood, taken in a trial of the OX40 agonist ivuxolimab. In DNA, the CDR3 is TGTGCCAGCAGTGGGCGTGGCGGGATTTGGGATACGCAGTATTTT. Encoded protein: CASSGRGGIWDTQYF.